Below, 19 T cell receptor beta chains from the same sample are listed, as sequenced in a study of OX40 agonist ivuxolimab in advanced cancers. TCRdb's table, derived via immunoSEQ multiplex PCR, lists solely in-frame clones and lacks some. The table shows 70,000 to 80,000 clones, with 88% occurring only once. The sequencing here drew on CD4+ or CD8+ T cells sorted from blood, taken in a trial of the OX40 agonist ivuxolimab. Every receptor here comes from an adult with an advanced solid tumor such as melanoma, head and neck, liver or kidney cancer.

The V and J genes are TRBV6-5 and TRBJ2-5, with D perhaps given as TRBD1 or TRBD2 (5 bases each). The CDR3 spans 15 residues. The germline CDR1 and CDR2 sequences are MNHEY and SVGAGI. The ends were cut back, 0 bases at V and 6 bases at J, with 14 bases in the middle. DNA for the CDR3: TGTGCCAGCAGTTACTCGAGCGTGGGGGTAAAGACCCAGTACTTC. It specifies CASSYSSVGVKTQYF.

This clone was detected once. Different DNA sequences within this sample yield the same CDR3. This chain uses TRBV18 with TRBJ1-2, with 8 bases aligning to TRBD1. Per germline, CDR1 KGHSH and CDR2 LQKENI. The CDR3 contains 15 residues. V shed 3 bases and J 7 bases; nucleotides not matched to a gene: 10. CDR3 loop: CASSPPSQGAVGYTF. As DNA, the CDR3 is TGTGCCAGCTCACCGCCGAGCCAGGGGGCGGTTGGCTACACCTTC.

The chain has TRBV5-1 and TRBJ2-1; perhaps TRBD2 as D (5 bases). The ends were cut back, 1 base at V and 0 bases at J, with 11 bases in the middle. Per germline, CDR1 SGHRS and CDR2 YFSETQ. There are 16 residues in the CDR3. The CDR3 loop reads CASSLMSGSSYNEQFF. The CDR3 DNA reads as TGCGCCAGCAGCTTGATGAGCGGCAGCTCCTACAATGAGCAGTTCTTC.

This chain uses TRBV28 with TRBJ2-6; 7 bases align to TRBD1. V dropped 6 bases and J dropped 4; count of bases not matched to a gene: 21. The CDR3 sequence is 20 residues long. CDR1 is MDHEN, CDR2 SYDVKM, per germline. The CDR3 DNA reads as TGTGCCAGCAGCATCTACAATTTTCGCCCCGACAGGGTAGGGGCCAACGTCCTGACTTTC. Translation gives CASSIYNFRPDRVGANVLTF.

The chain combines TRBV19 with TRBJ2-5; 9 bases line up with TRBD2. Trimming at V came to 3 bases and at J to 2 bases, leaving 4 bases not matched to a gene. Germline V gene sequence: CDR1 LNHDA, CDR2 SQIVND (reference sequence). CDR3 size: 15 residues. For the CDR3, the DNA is TGTGCCAGTAGTATGAGCCTAGCGGGGCAAGAGACCCAGTACTTC. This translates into CASSMSLAGQETQYF.

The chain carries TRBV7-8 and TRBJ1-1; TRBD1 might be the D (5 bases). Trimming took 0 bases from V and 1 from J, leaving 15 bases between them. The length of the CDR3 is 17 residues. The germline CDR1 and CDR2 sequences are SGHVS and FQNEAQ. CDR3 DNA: TGTGCCAGCAGCTTAGCCCGTCCGGGAGGACAGAACACTGAAGCTTTCTTT. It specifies CASSLARPGGQNTEAFF.

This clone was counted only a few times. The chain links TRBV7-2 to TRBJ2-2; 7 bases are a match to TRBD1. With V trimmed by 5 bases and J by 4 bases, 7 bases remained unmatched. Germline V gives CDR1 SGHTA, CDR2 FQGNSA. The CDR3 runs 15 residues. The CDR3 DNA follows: TGTGCCAGCAGCCAAGGGGGCGCCGGCACCGGGGAGCTGTTTTTT. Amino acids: CASSQGGAGTGELFF.

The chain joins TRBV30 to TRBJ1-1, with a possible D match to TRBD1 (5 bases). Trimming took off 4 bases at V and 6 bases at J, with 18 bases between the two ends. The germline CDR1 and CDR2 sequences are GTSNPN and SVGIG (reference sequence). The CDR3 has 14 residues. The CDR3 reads CAWKSFSQGSEAFF. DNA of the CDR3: TGTGCCTGGAAATCTTTCTCCCAGGGCTCTGAAGCTTTCTTT.

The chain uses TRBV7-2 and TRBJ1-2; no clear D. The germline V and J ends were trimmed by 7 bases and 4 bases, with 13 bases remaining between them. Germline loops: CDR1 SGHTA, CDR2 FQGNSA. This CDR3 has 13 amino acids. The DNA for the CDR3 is TGTGCCAGCAAGAACCAGACCTCCTATGGCTACACCTTC. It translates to CASKNQTSYGYTF. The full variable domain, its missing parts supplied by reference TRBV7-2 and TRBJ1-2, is GAGVSQSPSNKVTEKGKDVELRCDPISGHTALYWYRQSLGQGLEFLIYFQGNSAPDKSGLPSDRFSAERTGGSVSTLTIQRTQQEDSAVYLCASKNQTSYGYTFGSGTRLTVV.

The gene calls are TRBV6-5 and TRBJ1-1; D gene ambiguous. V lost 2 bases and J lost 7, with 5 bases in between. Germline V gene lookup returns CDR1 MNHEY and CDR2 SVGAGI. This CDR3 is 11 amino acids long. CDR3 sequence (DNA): TGTGCCAGCAGTTACAGGTTTGAAGCTTTCTTT. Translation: CASSYRFEAFF.

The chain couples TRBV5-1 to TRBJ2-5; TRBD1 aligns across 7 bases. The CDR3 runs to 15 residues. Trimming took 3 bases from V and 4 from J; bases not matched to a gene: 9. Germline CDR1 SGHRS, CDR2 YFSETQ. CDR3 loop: CASSYQSTGLETQYF. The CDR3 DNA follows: TGCGCCAGCAGCTACCAATCGACAGGGCTAGAGACCCAGTACTTC.

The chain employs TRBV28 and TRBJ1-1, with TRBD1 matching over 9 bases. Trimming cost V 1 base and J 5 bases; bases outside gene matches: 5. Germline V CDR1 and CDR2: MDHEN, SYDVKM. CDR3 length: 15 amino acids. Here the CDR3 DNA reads TGTGCCAGCAGTTTATCAGGGACAGGGTGGACTGAAGCTTTCTTT. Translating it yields CASSLSGTGWTEAFF.

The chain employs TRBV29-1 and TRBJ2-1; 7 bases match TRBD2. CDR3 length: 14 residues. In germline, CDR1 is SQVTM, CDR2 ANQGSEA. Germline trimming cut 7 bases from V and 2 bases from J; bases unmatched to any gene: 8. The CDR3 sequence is CSGREAGPYNEQFF. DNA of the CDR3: TGCAGCGGCCGGGAGGCGGGACCCTACAATGAGCAGTTCTTC.

Here the CDR3 reads CASSYSRTVYNEQFF. The CDR3 DNA reads TGTGCCAGCAGTTACTCGAGGACAGTATACAATGAGCAGTTCTTC. The genes are TRBV6-5 and TRBJ2-1; a possible D gene is TRBD1 (6 bases). Trimming removed 0 bases from V and 4 bases from J, with 10 bases in between. The CDR3 covers 15 residues. Germline assignment: CDR1 MNHEY and CDR2 SVGAGI.

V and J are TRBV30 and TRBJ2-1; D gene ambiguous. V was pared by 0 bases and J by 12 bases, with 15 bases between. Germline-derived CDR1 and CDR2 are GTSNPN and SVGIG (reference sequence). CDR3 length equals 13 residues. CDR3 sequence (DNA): TGTGCCTGGAGTGTGGCAGACTTTAAGGGGCAGTTCTTC. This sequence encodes CAWSVADFKGQFF.

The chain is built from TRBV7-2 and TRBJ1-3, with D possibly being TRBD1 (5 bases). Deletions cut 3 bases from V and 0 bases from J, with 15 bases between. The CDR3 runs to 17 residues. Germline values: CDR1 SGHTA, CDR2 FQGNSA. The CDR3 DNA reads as TGTGCCAGCAGCTTGGAGGGGATAGGGTACTCTGGAAACACCATATATTTT. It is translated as CASSLEGIGYSGNTIYF.

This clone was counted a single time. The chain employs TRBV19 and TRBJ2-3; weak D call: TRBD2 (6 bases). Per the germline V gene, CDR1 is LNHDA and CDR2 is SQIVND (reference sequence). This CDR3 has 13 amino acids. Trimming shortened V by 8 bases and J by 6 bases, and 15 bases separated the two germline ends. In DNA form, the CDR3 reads TGTGCCAGTTCCCACCCGGCGGGGGATACGCAGTATTTT. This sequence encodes CASSHPAGDTQYF. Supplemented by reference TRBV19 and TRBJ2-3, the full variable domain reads DGGITQSPKYLFRKEGQNVTLSCEQNLNHDAMYWYRQDPGQGLRLIYYSQIVNDFQKGDIAEGYSVSREKKESFPLTVTSAQKNPTAFYLCASSHPAGDTQYFGPGTRLTVL.

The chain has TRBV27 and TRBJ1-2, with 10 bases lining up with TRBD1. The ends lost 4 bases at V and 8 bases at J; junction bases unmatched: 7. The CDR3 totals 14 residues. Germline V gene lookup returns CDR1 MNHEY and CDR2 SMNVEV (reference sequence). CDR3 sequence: CASSSRQGARGYTF. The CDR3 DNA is TGTGCCAGCAGTTCCCGACAGGGGGCACGGGGCTACACCTTC.

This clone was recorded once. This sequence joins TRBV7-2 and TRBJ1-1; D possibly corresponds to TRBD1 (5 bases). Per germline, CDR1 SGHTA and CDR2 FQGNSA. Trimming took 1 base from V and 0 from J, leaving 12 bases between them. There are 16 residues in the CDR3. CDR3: CASSLVPPDMNTEAFF. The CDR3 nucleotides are TGTGCCAGCAGCTTAGTACCCCCGGACATGAACACTGAAGCTTTCTTT.